One and the same sample provided the 14 T cell receptor beta chains below, sequenced in a study of cytomegalovirus exposure and HLA in healthy donors. Primers: 60 Vbeta forward and 13 Jbeta reverse. The table came from immunoSEQ multiplex PCR; TCRdb's copy has only in-frame clones and leaves some out. This repertoire includes about 110,000 clones. The sequenced material came from PBMCs. The source of these receptors is a man aged 40-49 years in good health and CMV-seropositive.

V gene TRBV28 combines with J gene TRBJ1-5; D gene unclear. The length of the CDR3 is 14 residues. The V end lost 8 bases, the J end lost 7 bases, and 18 bases lay between the germline ends. Germline assignment: CDR1 MDHEN and CDR2 SYDVKM. The CDR3: CASLGTPSSQPQHF. The CDR3, as DNA: TGTGCCAGCCTAGGCACCCCCTCAAGCCAGCCCCAGCATTTT.

The V and J genes are TRBV5-1 and TRBJ2-7; 9 bases are a match to TRBD1. The germline gives CDR1 SGHRS, CDR2 YFSETQ. The trim removed 1 base at V and 2 bases at J, leaving 4 bases unmatched. CDR3 length: 15 residues. The CDR3 spells CASSLFGDRAYEQYF. CDR3 sequence (DNA): TGCGCCAGCAGCTTGTTTGGGGACAGGGCCTACGAGCAGTACTTC.

The chain uses TRBV6-6 and TRBJ2-3; 7 nucleotides agree with TRBD2. There are 16 residues in the CDR3. The J segment lost 3 bases and the V segment lost 7 bases, leaving 13 bases of the junction unmatched. The germline gives CDR1 MNHNY, CDR2 SVGAGI (reference sequence). For the CDR3, the DNA is TGTGCCAGCACCCACCGGGCTAGCGGACCAACAGATACGCAGTATTTT. Translation: CASTHRASGPTDTQYF.

This sequence joins TRBV5-1 and TRBJ2-7; TRBD1 matches at 9 bases. This CDR3 spans 14 amino acids. V trimming: 5 bases; J trimming: 4 bases; junction bases outside the gene matches: 7. The germline CDR1 and CDR2 sequences are SGHRS and YFSETQ. CDR3 bases: TGCGCCAGCAGGCTCGGGACAGGGACGTACGAGCAGTACTTC. This sequence encodes CASRLGTGTYEQYF. Full variable domain (remainder filled in from reference TRBV5-1 and TRBJ2-7): KAGVTQTPRYLIKTRGQQVTLSCSPISGHRSVSWYQQTPGQGLQFLFEYFSETQRNKGNFPGRFSGRQFSNSRSEMNVSTLELGDSALYLCASRLGTGTYEQYFGPGTRLTVT.

The chain recombines TRBV4-3 with TRBJ1-3, with D possibly matching TRBD1 (5 bases). From germline, CDR1 is LGHNA and CDR2 YSLEER. The CDR3 covers 16 residues. Trimming removed 0 bases from V and 2 bases from J, with 11 bases in between. The CDR3 nucleotides read TGCGCCAGCAGCCAAGATCTTCCAGGGACTGGAAACACCATATATTTT. Encoded protein: CASSQDLPGTGNTIYF.

The chain recombines TRBV5-1 with TRBJ2-7, with D possibly matching TRBD2 (5 bases). V dropped 7 bases and J dropped 3 bases, with 17 bases sitting between them. This CDR3 comprises 14 residues. The germline V gene encodes CDR1 SGHRS and CDR2 YFSETQ. Here the CDR3 DNA reads TGCGCCAGCCGGCCCCTAAGCGGCAACTACGAGCAGTACTTC. Residues: CASRPLSGNYEQYF.

The V call is TRBV15, the J call TRBJ1-5, with 8 bases fitting TRBD1. The length of the CDR3 is 16 residues. Per germline, CDR1 LNHNV and CDR2 YYDKDF (reference sequence). The V and J ends lost 0 bases and 4 bases, in that order; junction bases with no gene match: 5. The CDR3: CATSRDQGAPNQPQHF. In DNA form, the CDR3 reads TGTGCCACCAGCAGAGATCAGGGGGCACCGAATCAGCCCCAGCATTTT.

The chain joins TRBV15 to TRBJ1-2, with TRBD1 as a possible D gene (5 bases). CDR1 and CDR2 from the germline V gene are LNHNV and YYDKDF (reference sequence). The CDR3 is 14 residues long. V lost 5 bases and J lost 8, with 18 bases in between. For the CDR3, the DNA is TGTGCCACCAGCCAAGTTTTCCTAGGGGCGGGCTACACCTTC. It codes for CATSQVFLGAGYTF.

V usage is TRBV25-1 and J usage is TRBJ2-3; 8 bases map to TRBD2. CDR3 length: 16 amino acids. Germline V gene lookup returns CDR1 MGHDK and CDR2 SYGVNS. Trimming cost V 1 base and J 0 bases; bases outside gene matches: 3. The CDR3 region has the DNA TGTGCCAGCAGTGAATGGGCTAGCGGGAGCACAGATACGCAGTATTTT. Translating it yields CASSEWASGSTDTQYF.

The chain recombines TRBV2 with TRBJ1-1, with 7 bases fitting TRBD1. The germline V gene encodes CDR1 SNHLY and CDR2 FYNNEI. The trim removed 7 bases at V and 3 bases at J, leaving 5 bases unmatched. The length of the CDR3 is 13 residues. Here the CDR3 DNA reads TGTGCCAGCACCCGACAGGGATACACTGAAGCTTTCTTT. This sequence encodes CASTRQGYTEAFF.

The chain has TRBV5-1 and TRBJ2-2; 7 nucleotides match TRBD1. There are 17 residues in the CDR3. Germline values: CDR1 SGHRS, CDR2 YFSETQ. Trimming cost V 1 base and J 5 bases; bases outside gene matches: 11. CDR3 residues: CASSLYLRQGETGELFF. In DNA, the CDR3 is TGCGCCAGCAGCTTGTACCTAAGACAGGGTGAGACCGGGGAGCTGTTTTTT.

The J gene is TRBJ2-7, the V gene TRBV28; a possible D gene is TRBD2 (5 bases). This CDR3 has 12 amino acids. Germline CDR1 and CDR2: MDHEN and SYDVKM. The V end lost 6 bases, the J end lost 2 bases, and 8 bases lay between the germline ends. CDR3 loop: CASSSGAYEQYF. DNA of the CDR3: TGTGCCAGCAGCTCCGGGGCCTACGAGCAGTACTTC.

The V call is TRBV27, the J call TRBJ2-7; possible D gene TRBD1, 6 bases. The germline V gene has CDR1 MNHEY and CDR2 SMNVEV (reference sequence). The CDR3 sequence is 18 residues long. Trimming stripped 2 bases from V and 4 bases from J, with 24 bases between. The CDR3 region has the DNA TGTGCCAGCAGTTTAGAGCCTCCCAGGGGCCCGCACTTTTACGAGCAGTACTTC. Translation: CASSLEPPRGPHFYEQYF.

The V call is TRBV5-4, the J call TRBJ2-1; possible D gene TRBD1, 7 bases. V dropped 1 base and J dropped 7 bases, with 21 bases sitting between them. This CDR3 has 17 amino acids. Germline CDR1 is SGHNT and CDR2 is YYREEE (reference sequence). CDR3 sequence: CASSLSFRTTRGNEQFF. CDR3 in DNA: TGTGCCAGCAGCTTGAGTTTTAGGACTACCAGGGGGAATGAGCAGTTCTTC.